Each of the 4 T cell receptor beta chains below was sequenced from the same sample in a study of control samples from healthy donors and cancer patients. Sequenced by immunoSEQ multiplex PCR; TCRdb stores in-frame clones only, minus some. The repertoire consists of over 70,000 clones, with roughly 89% occurring once and the leading ten covering under 10%. The sample consisted of PBMCs. Source of these receptors: a woman aged 50 to 65 with colorectal cancer.

About this clone itself: This CDR3 is also generated by other DNA sequences in the sample. This chain uses TRBV12-3 or TRBV12-4 with TRBJ1-1; a possible D gene is TRBD1 (6 bases). V shed 5 bases and J shed 3 bases, with 10 bases lying between them. The CDR3 covers 13 residues. The CDR3 nucleotides read TGTGCCAGCAGTCTACAGGGAGACACTGAAGCTTTCTTT. Its protein product is CASSLQGDTEAFF.

The CDR3 loop is CASSQDAGSDRVAFF. The CDR3 DNA reads TGTGCCAGCAGCCAAGACGCGGGGAGTGACAGGGTAGCGTTCTTC. The V and J genes are TRBV3-1 (or the pseudogene TRBV3-2) and TRBJ2-1; the D gene is possibly TRBD1 (7 bases). This CDR3 spans 15 amino acids. Germline V gene lookup returns CDR1 LGHDT and CDR2 YNNKEL (reference sequence). Trimming removed 0 bases from V and 15 bases from J, with 21 bases in between.

The chain employs TRBV2 and TRBJ1-5; 10 bases line up with TRBD1. The CDR3 has 14 amino acids. The germline V gene has CDR1 SNHLY and CDR2 FYNNEI. Trimming cost V 6 bases and J 4 bases; bases outside gene matches: 3. CDR3 sequence reads: CASSRDRGNQPQHF. For the CDR3, the DNA is TGTGCCAGCAGCCGGGACAGGGGAAATCAGCCCCAGCATTTT.

The chain has TRBV6-4 and TRBJ2-7; either TRBD1 or TRBD2 may fit D (5 bases each). This CDR3 has 9 residues. Germline loops: CDR1 MRHNA, CDR2 SNTAGT. V shed 11 bases and J shed 5 bases, with 7 bases lying between them. CDR3 sequence reads: CAGGDEQYV. DNA for the CDR3: TGTGCCGGGGGAGACGAGCAGTACGTC.